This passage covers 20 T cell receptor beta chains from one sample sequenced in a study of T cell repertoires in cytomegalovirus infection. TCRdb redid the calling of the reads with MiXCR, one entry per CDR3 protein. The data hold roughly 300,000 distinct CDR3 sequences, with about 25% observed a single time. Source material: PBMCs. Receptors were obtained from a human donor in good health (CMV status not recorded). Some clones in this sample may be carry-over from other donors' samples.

The CDR3 DNA reads as TGTGCCAGCAGCACCCGGACTAGCGGGGAGAGGCAGTTCTTC. It is translated as CASSTRTSGERQFF. The gene calls are TRBV9 and TRBJ2-1, with 12 bases that match TRBD2. Germline V gene lookup returns CDR1 SGDLS and CDR2 YYNGEE. V trimming: 4 bases; J trimming: 12 bases; junction bases outside the gene matches: 8. The CDR3 runs to 14 residues.

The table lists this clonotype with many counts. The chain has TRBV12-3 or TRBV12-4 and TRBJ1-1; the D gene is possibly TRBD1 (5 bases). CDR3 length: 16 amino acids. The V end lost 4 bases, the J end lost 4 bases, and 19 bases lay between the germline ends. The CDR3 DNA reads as TGTGCCAGCAGTTATGGAATGTCACAGGTAGGCACTGAAGCTTTCTTT. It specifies CASSYGMSQVGTEAFF.

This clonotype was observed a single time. The CDR3 DNA is TGCAGTGCTGACCCCATAGCGGGCGGGTTAGAGACCCAGTACTTC. Translated: CSADPIAGGLETQYF. This chain connects TRBV20-1 to TRBJ2-5, with 7 bases that match TRBD2. CDR1 DFQATT and CDR2 SNEGSKA come from the germline V gene (reference sequence). Trimming took 5 bases from V and 4 from J; bases not matched to a gene: 13. This CDR3 region has 15 residues.

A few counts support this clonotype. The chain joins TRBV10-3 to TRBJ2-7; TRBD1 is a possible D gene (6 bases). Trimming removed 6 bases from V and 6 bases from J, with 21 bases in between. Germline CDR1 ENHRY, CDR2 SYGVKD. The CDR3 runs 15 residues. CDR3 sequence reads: CAIRPVTGSSSEQYF. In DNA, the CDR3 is TGTGCCATCAGACCTGTAACAGGGAGTAGCTCCGAGCAGTACTTC.

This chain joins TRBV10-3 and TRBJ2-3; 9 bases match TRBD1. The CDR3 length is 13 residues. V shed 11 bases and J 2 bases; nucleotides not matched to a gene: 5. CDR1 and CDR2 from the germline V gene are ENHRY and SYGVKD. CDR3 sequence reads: CAGGTGSTDTQYF. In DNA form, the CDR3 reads TGTGCCGGCGGGACAGGGTCCACAGATACGCAGTATTTT.

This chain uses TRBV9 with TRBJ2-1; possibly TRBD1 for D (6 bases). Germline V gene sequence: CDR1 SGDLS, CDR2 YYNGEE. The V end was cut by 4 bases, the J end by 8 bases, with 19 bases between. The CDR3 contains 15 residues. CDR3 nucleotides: TGTGCCAGCAGCCTCAGTAGGGGGATTTTGGATGAGCAGTTCTTC. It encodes CASSLSRGILDEQFF.

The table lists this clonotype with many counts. The CDR3, as DNA: TGTGCCAGCAGTCGGCCGAGTGGCGATGAGCAGTTCTTC. This encodes CASSRPSGDEQFF. The rearrangement joins TRBV7-9 to TRBJ2-1; D is uncertain. CDR3 length: 13 residues. Trimming removed 6 bases from V and 8 bases from J, with 14 bases in between. Germline V lookup: CDR1 SEHNR, CDR2 FQNEAQ (reference sequence).

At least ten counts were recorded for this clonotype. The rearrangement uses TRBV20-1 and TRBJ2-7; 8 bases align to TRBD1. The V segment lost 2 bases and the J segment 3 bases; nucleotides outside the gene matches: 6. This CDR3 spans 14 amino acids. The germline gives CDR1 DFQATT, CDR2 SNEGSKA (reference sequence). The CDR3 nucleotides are TGCAGTGCTAGACCCGGACAGGGTGGCTACGAGCAGTACTTC. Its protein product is CSARPGQGGYEQYF.

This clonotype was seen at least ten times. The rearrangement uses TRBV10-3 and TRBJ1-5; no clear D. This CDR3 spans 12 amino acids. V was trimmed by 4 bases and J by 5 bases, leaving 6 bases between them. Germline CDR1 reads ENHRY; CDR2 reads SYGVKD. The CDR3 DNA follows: TGTGCCATCAGTGGGACCTATCAGCCCCAGCATTTT. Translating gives CAISGTYQPQHF.

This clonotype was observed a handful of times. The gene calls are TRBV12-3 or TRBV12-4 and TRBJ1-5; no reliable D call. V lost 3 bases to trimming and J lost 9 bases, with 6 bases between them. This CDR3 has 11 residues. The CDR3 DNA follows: TGTGCCAGCAGTTTGCTTTCGCCCCAGCATTTT. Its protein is CASSLLSPQHF.

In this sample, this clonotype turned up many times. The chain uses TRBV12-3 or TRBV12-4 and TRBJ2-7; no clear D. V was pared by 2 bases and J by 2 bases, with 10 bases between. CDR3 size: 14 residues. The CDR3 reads CASSLTPRTYEQYF. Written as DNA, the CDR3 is TGTGCCAGCAGTTTAACCCCTAGAACCTACGAGCAGTACTTC.

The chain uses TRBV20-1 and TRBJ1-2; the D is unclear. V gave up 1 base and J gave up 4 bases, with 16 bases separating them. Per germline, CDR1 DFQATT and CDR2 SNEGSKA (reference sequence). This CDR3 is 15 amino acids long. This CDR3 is CSARAPGRIAYGYTF. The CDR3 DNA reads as TGCAGTGCTAGAGCTCCGGGCCGTATTGCCTATGGCTACACCTTC.

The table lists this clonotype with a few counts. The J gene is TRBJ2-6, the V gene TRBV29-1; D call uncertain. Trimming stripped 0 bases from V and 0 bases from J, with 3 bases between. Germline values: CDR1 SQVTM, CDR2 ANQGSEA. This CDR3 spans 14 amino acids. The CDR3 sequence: CSVEDSSGANVLTF. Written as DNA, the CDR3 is TGCAGCGTTGAAGACAGCTCTGGGGCCAACGTCCTGACTTTC.

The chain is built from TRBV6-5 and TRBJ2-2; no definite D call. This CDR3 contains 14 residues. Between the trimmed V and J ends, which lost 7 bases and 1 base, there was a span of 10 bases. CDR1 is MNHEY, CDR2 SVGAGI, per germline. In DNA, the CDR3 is TGTGCCAGCATCGATGACGGGAACACCGGGGAGCTGTTTTTT. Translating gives CASIDDGNTGELFF.

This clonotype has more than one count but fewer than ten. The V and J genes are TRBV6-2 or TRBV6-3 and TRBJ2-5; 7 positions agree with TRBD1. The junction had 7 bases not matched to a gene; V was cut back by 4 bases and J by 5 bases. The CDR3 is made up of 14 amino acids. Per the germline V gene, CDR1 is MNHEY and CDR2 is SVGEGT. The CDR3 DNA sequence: TGTGCCAGCAGTTCCGTTGACAGGGAGGAGACCCAGTACTTC. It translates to CASSSVDREETQYF.

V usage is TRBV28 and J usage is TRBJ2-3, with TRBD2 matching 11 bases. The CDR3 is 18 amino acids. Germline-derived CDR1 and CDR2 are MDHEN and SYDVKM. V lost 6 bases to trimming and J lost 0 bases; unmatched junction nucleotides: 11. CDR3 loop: CASSYLAGGTPSTDTQYF. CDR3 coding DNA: TGTGCCAGCAGCTATTTAGCGGGAGGGACGCCAAGCACAGATACGCAGTATTTT.

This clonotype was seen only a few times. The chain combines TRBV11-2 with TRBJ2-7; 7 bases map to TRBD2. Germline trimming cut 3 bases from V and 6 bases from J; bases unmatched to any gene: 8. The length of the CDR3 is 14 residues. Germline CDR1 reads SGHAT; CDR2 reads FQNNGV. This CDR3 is CASSFFGWGGEQYF. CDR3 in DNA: TGTGCCAGCAGCTTTTTTGGATGGGGGGGCGAGCAGTACTTC.

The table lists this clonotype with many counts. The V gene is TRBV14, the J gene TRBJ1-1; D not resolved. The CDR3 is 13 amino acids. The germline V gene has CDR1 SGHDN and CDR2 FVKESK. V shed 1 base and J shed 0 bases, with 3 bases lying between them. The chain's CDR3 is CASSQGVNTEAFF. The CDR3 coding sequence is TGTGCCAGCAGCCAAGGGGTGAACACTGAAGCTTTCTTT.

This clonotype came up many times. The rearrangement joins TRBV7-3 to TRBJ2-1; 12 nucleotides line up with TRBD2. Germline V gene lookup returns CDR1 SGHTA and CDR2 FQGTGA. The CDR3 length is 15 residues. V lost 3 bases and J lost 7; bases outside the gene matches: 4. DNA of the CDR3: TGTGCCAGCAGCTTCCGACTAGCGGGGGCAAATGAGCAGTTCTTC. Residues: CASSFRLAGANEQFF.

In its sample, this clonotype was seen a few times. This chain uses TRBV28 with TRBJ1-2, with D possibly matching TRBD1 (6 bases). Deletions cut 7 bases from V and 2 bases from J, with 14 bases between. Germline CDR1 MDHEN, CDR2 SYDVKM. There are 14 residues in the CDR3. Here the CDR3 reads CASTGSGQNYGYTF. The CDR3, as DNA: TGTGCCAGCACCGGCTCGGGACAAAACTATGGCTACACCTTC.